The 9 T cell receptor beta chains presented below share a single source sample, sequenced in a study of T cells in Graves' hyperthyroidism and ophthalmopathy. Researchers took RNA transcripts and amplified the TCR beta CDR3 regions from them. The primer set for the first-round RT-PCR of the TCR CDR3 was HTBI. TCRdb ran MiXCR on the multiplex PCR reads and lists one entry per CDR3 protein. This sample carries about 350,000 distinct CDR3 sequences, about 15% of them seen once, and the ten largest clones take around 23%. Sequencing was performed on blood. The receptors originated from a young woman with Graves' hyperthyroidism.

About this clonotype: This may come from a read error, since a much larger clone is one base off. The chain uses TRBV29-1 and TRBJ2-1; TRBD2 matches 10 bases. CDR1 is SQVTM and CDR2 is ANQGSEA in the germline V gene. After removal of 4 bases from V and 3 bases from J, the junction contained 21 bases not matched to a gene. The CDR3 has 20 residues. CDR3 sequence (DNA): TGCAGCGTTGCACAGCGTCCCCAAGCGGGAGGGCCCTCAATCTACAATGAGCAGTTCTTC. Protein product: CSVAQRPQAGGPSIYNEQFF.

The gene calls are TRBV5-4 and TRBJ2-7, with a weak D call TRBD1 (6 bases). CDR3 length: 16 residues. Germline values: CDR1 SGHNT, CDR2 YYREEE (reference sequence). Trimming stripped 0 bases from V and 3 bases from J, with 16 bases between. The CDR3 bases are TGTGCCAGCAGCTTGGTTGGGGGCGGAGTGGACTACGAGCAGTACTTC. Protein: CASSLVGGGVDYEQYF.

This clonotype showed up just a few times. The chain has TRBV7-9 and TRBJ1-4, with 8 bases aligning to TRBD1. Germline V CDR1 and CDR2: SEHNR, FQNEAQ (reference sequence). The CDR3 covers 15 residues. J was trimmed by 10 bases and V by 3 bases; bases with no gene match: 10. This chain's CDR3 is CASSLEETGVRKLFF. For the CDR3, the DNA is TGTGCCAGCAGCTTGGAAGAGACAGGGGTTCGAAAACTGTTTTTT. The full variable domain, its missing parts supplied by reference TRBV7-9 and TRBJ1-4, is DTGVSQNPRHKITKRGQNVTFRCDPISEHNRLYWYRQTLGQGPEFLTYFQNEAQLEKSRLLSDRFSAERPKGSFSTLEIQRTEQGDSAMYLCASSLEETGVRKLFFGSGTQLSVL.

This clonotype was seen a few times. An end of the junction does not agree with germline; a read error may underlie this. The chain carries TRBV6-1 and TRBJ2-2; D perhaps matches TRBD2 (5 bases). Germline V gene data show CDR1 as MNHNS and CDR2 as SASEGT. The CDR3 spans 14 residues. Here the CDR3 reads CASSESGRPGELFF. In DNA form, the CDR3 reads TGTGCCAGCAGTGAAAGCGGTCGACCCGGGGAACTGTTTTTT.

CDR3: CSVEATDYEKLFF. Written as DNA, the CDR3 is TGCAGCGTTGAAGCGACGGATTATGAAAAACTGTTTTTT. This chain joins TRBV29-1 and TRBJ1-4; D gene uncertain. The CDR3 spans 13 residues. Trimming removed 1 base at V and 6 bases at J, with 9 bases between. Germline CDR1 reads SQVTM; CDR2 reads ANQGSEA.

The genes are TRBV19 and TRBJ2-5; D might be TRBD2 (5 bases). Trimming left V 3 bases short and J 4 bases short, with 15 bases between. The germline CDR1 and CDR2 sequences are LNHDA and SQIVND (reference sequence). This CDR3 has 15 residues. CDR3 in amino acids: CASSIGYSGRETQYF. CDR3 nucleotide sequence: TGTGCCAGTAGTATTGGATACAGCGGCAGAGAGACCCAGTACTTC.

Many counts were recorded for this clonotype. This sequence joins TRBV11-2 and TRBJ2-7; 7 nucleotides align to TRBD2. The CDR3 runs 14 residues. CDR1 SGHAT and CDR2 FQNNGV come from the germline V gene. V shed 6 bases and J 1 base; nucleotides not matched to a gene: 6. The DNA of the CDR3 is TGTGCCAGCAGTCGCGGGGGAGGATCCTACGAGCAGTACTTC. Its translation is CASSRGGGSYEQYF.

This clonotype was observed many times. This chain joins TRBV28 and TRBJ1-1; D possibly corresponds to TRBD1 (6 bases). The V gene lost 5 bases and the J gene lost 7 bases, with 17 bases spanning the gap. There are 14 residues in the CDR3. The germline V gene has CDR1 MDHEN and CDR2 SYDVKM. CDR3 coding DNA: TGTGCCAGCAGTGAACGGCGCTCAGGGGATGAAGCTTTCTTT. It yields the protein CASSERRSGDEAFF.

This clonotype was seen many times. The CDR3: CATRRSGQGAHEQYF. For the CDR3, the DNA is TGTGCCACGCGCAGGTCAGGACAGGGGGCCCACGAGCAGTACTTC. The V call is TRBV28, the J call TRBJ2-7; 11 bases line up with TRBD1. The length of the CDR3 is 15 residues. Germline CDR1 MDHEN, CDR2 SYDVKM. V lost 10 bases to trimming and J lost 5 bases; unmatched junction nucleotides: 13.